Listed below are T cell receptor beta chains from one sample, sequenced in a study of blood T cell repertoires in COVID-19. TCRdb keeps only in-frame clones here, not all; method: immunoSEQ multiplex PCR. The sample has nearly 80,000 clones, 87% seen once. The sample taken for sequencing was peripheral blood. These receptors all come from a woman older than 75 with active or convalescent COVID-19. The CDR3 runs from the conserved cysteine through the conserved F or W. A D gene is named only where the DNA matches it firmly.

d_call,j_call,v_call,cdr3_nt,cdr3_aa
TRBD2,TRBJ2-1,TRBV2,TGTGCCAGCACTACCCCTAGCGGGAGAGGAAATGAGCAGTTCTTC,CASTTPSGRGNEQFF
NA,TRBJ2-7,TRBV18,TGTGCCAGCTCACGCGGGATGGGCTACGAGCAGTACTTC,CASSRGMGYEQYF
NA,TRBJ1-2,TRBV27,TGTGCCAGCAGTACCGTTGGACGGGGTATGGGCTATGGCTACACCTTC,CASSTVGRGMGYGYTF
TRBD1,TRBJ2-7,TRBV10-1,TGCGCCAGCAGTGAAATACTGGGACAGGGGAACTACGAGCAGTACTTC,CASSEILGQGNYEQYF
TRBD2,TRBJ2-7,TRBV5-1,TGCGCCAGCAGCTTGGTCTGGCTAGCGGGCACGCCCTCCTACGAGCAGTACTTC,CASSLVWLAGTPSYEQYF
TRBD2,TRBJ2-4,TRBV7-2,TGTGCCAGCAGCGGTGGACTAGCGGGGGGTCCCAAAAACATTCAGTACTTC,CASSGGLAGGPKNIQYF
NA,TRBJ1-5,TRBV5-6,TGTGCCAGCAGCCTACGACAGGCGGGCAATCAGCCCCAGCATTTT,CASSLRQAGNQPQHF
TRBD1,TRBJ1-5,TRBV19,TGTGCCAGTAGTATACAGGGCTGGGGCAGGGGGAGCAATCAGCCCCAGCATTTT,CASSIQGWGRGSNQPQHF
TRBD1,TRBJ1-2,TRBV28,TGTGCCAGCAGATCCCAGGGGGTTGGTTATGGCTACACCTTC,CASRSQGVGYGYTF
NA,TRBJ2-1,TRBV21-1,TGTGCCAGCAGCAAATGCAATCTAGCGAGCTCCTACAATGAGCAGTTCTTC,CASSKCNLASSYNEQFF
TRBD2,TRBJ2-5,TRBV7-2,TGTGCCAGCAGCAAGAAACTAGCGGACCAAGAGACCCAGTACTTC,CASSKKLADQETQYF
NA,TRBJ2-1,TRBV7-8,TGTGCCAGCAGCTTAGCGGGCGGGGCGGAGCAGTTCTTC,CASSLAGGAEQFF
TRBD1,TRBJ2-7,TRBV5-6,TGTGCCAGCAGCTCGCGGGACAGGGTGGGGTACGAGCAGTACTTC,CASSSRDRVGYEQYF
TRBD2,TRBJ2-1,TRBV19,TGTGCCAGTAGTATTAAGAGCCCGGGACTAGCGTACTACAATGAGCAGTTCTTC,CASSIKSPGLAYYNEQFF
TRBD1,TRBJ2-7,TRBV28,TGTGCCAGCAGACCCAGGGACAGAGTCTCCTACGAGCAGTACTTC,CASRPRDRVSYEQYF
NA,TRBJ1-1,TRBV21-1,TGTGCCAGCAGCAGGGGGGGGCCGGGGACTGAAGCTTTCTTT,CASSRGGPGTEAFF
TRBD2,TRBJ2-7,TRBV7-2,TGTGCCAGCAGTCTTCGGGGGGGAGACGAGCAGTACTTC,CASSLRGGDEQYF
NA,TRBJ1-2,TRBV28,TGTGCCAGCAGTTTATTAGTCAGGGAAGCGGGTGGCTACACCTTC,CASSLLVREAGGYTF